This is a list of T cell receptor beta chains from one sample in a study of T cell repertoires and HLA-DP antigens. The antigens for these receptors are not known. Sequenced by immunoSEQ multiplex PCR; TCRdb stores in-frame clones only, minus some. The sample lists 85,000 to 90,000 clones; approximately 86% were seen once. Specimen: CD4+ T cells from PBMCs. These TCRs come from a man aged 50-59 years in good health and CMV-seronegative. The CDR3 runs from the conserved cysteine through the conserved F or W. A D gene is named only where the DNA matches it firmly. Size tells how often a clone was seen (once, few, many) or the class of an expanded clone, and some rows leave it out.

J gene | V gene | clone size | D gene | CDR3 DNA | CDR3 protein
TRBJ1-4 | TRBV7-6 | - | TRBD1 | TGTGCCAGCAGCGGAAACAGGGGGACGGGTGAAAAACTGTTTTTT | CASSGNRGTGEKLFF
TRBJ2-7 | TRBV7-2 | - | TRBD1 | TGTGCCAGCAGCCCCGAGGGACAGGGGGTTTACGAGCAGTACTTC | CASSPEGQGVYEQYF
TRBJ2-2 | TRBV28 | - | - | TGTGCCAGCCACCGGGGGACCGGGGAGCTGTTTTTT | CASHRGTGELFF
TRBJ1-6 | TRBV7-2 | once | - | TGTGCCAGCAGCTTAGCCCCTGGCAGGGGAGGCTCACCCCTCCACTTT | CASSLAPGRGGSPLHF
TRBJ2-1 | TRBV12-5 | - | - | TGTGCTAGTGGTTTGGCTGTGGGAGTGTCCAATGAGCAGTTCTTC | CASGLAVGVSNEQFF
TRBJ1-5 | TRBV28 | - | - | TGTGCCAGCAGTTTAGGAGGTGTAGGGAATCAGCCCCAGCATTTT | CASSLGGVGNQPQHF
TRBJ2-7 | TRBV29-1 | - | TRBD1 | TGCAGCGTTGCCCGGGACAGGTTGAACGAGCAGTACTTC | CSVARDRLNEQYF
TRBJ1-5 | TRBV7-8 | - | - | TGTGCCAGCAGCTTAATGCTCGCACTAAGCAATCAGCCCCAGCATTTT | CASSLMLALSNQPQHF
TRBJ2-7 | TRBV5-1 | - | - | TGCGCCAGCAGCTCGTCAGGGGTGCCGGCCTACGAGCAGTACTTC | CASSSSGVPAYEQYF
TRBJ2-7 | TRBV6-1 | - | - | TGTGCCAGCACCAAGGCGGACAGTGGCTTGTACGAGCAGTACTTC | CASTKADSGLYEQYF
TRBJ1-3 | TRBV14 | - | - | TGTGCCAGCAGCCCCCGGTGGGTGACTGGAAACACCATATATTTT | CASSPRWVTGNTIYF
TRBJ2-5 | TRBV19 | - | TRBD2 | TGTGCCAGTAGTATGGCCATCAGCGGGGGGCTTTACCAGTACTTC | CASSMAISGGLYQYF
TRBJ1-1 | TRBV5-1 | - | - | TGCGCCAGCAGCTTTCAACAGCCGAACACTGAAGCTTTCTTT | CASSFQQPNTEAFF
TRBJ1-5 | TRBV18 | - | - | TGTGCCAGCTCCCTCGCAGGAAATAGCAATCAGCCCCAGCATTTT | CASSLAGNSNQPQHF
TRBJ2-7 | TRBV5-1 | few | TRBD2 | TGCGCCAGCAGCTTGGGAGCTAGCGGGAGGAACGAGCAGTACTTC | CASSLGASGRNEQYF
TRBJ2-3 | TRBV27 | - | - | TGTGCCAGCACCCCTCGGACCCTCACAGATACGCAGTATTTT | CASTPRTLTDTQYF
TRBJ1-1 | TRBV30 | - | TRBD1 | TGTGCCTGGAGGACAGGGGGCAACACTGAAGCTTTCTTT | CAWRTGGNTEAFF
TRBJ1-1 | TRBV7-2 | - | - | TGTGCCAGCAGCTCCCTACGCCCCCGAGGGGCTGAAGCTTTCTTT | CASSSLRPRGAEAFF
TRBJ2-2 | TRBV9 | - | - | TGTGCCAGCAGCGTAGCTACGGGCGGCGTGTGGGGGGCGCGGAACACCGGGGAGCTGTTTTTT | CASSVATGGVWGARNTGELFF
TRBJ1-6 | TRBV4-3 | - | TRBD1 | TGCGCCAGCAGCCAAGATCAGGGGGAAAATTCACCCCTCCACTTT | CASSQDQGENSPLHF
TRBJ2-7 | TRBV27 | - | - | TGTGCCAGCAGTTTTTTGGGCACTTCTTACGAGCAGTACTTC | CASSFLGTSYEQYF
TRBJ2-7 | TRBV19 | - | - | TGTGCCAGTAGAGGTCCCGGGGGAGGAAAGTACGAGCAGTACTTC | CASRGPGGGKYEQYF
TRBJ1-2 | TRBV6-1 | - | TRBD1 | TGTGCCAGCAGATCTAAGGACAGGGAAAGGGTCGGCTACACCTTC | CASRSKDRERVGYTF
TRBJ2-5 | TRBV9 | - | - | TGTGCCAGCAGCGTAGAAGCGGGCCAAGAGACCCAGTACTTC | CASSVEAGQETQYF
TRBJ2-3 | TRBV9 | - | - | TGTGCCAGCAGCGTAGCTAACGGAGATACGCAGTATTTT | CASSVANGDTQYF
TRBJ2-1 | TRBV11-2 | - | TRBD1 | TGTGCCAGCAGCCTTAGCGACAGGGGAGAGCAGTTCTTC | CASSLSDRGEQFF
TRBJ2-1 | TRBV18 | - | TRBD2 | TGTGCCAGCTCACCACCGTCGAGCGGGGGATACAATGAGCAGTTCTTC | CASSPPSSGGYNEQFF
TRBJ1-1 | TRBV25-1 | few | TRBD1 | TGTGCCAGCAGTCCGTTGGTAGGGGGCGTAGCTTTCTTT | CASSPLVGGVAFF
TRBJ2-3 | TRBV6-5 | once | - | TGTGCCAGCAGTCTACAGGGAAGCACAGATACGCAGTATTTT | CASSLQGSTDTQYF
TRBJ2-1 | TRBV11-1 | - | TRBD1 | TGTGCCAGCAGCAAAGGACAGGGCTCCTACAATGAGCAGTTCTTC | CASSKGQGSYNEQFF
TRBJ2-2 | TRBV29-1 | - | - | TGCAGCGTTGCGGGCACCGGGGAGCTGTTTTTT | CSVAGTGELFF
TRBJ2-3 | TRBV2 | few | - | TGTGCCAGCAGCCTCAGGGAAGTCGCAGATACGCAGTATTTT | CASSLREVADTQYF
TRBJ2-1 | TRBV9 | - | TRBD2 | TGTGCCAGCAGTGCCGCTCAGCGGGAGGAGGGGGTCTACAATGAGCAGTTCTTC | CASSAAQREEGVYNEQFF
TRBJ2-4 | TRBV5-1 | - | TRBD1 | TGCGCCAGCAGCCCCGCCGGGACAGCACTTCTAGCCAAAAACATTCAGTACTTC | CASSPAGTALLAKNIQYF
TRBJ2-7 | TRBV10-3 | - | - | TGTGCCATCAGTCAGGGGATCGGGCCCTACGAGCAGTACTTC | CAISQGIGPYEQYF
TRBJ1-2 | TRBV28 | - | - | TGTGCCACTGGACTGAACAACTATGGCTACACCTTC | CATGLNNYGYTF
TRBJ2-1 | TRBV14 | - | TRBD2 | TGTGCCAGCAGCCAATTCGCGGGGGGGCTCGGTAATGAGCAGTTCTTC | CASSQFAGGLGNEQFF
TRBJ2-2 | TRBV9 | - | - | TGTGCCAGCAGCGATGACCTAAGGGGCTGGGAGCTGTTTTTT | CASSDDLRGWELFF
TRBJ1-3 | TRBV30 | once | - | TGTGCCTGGACCCTAGCTCACACCATATATTTT | CAWTLAHTIYF
TRBJ1-2 | TRBV14 | - | - | TGTGCCAGCAGCCAATTCATCGTAGACTACACCTTC | CASSQFIVDYTF
TRBJ1-1 | TRBV5-4 | few | - | TGTGCCAGCAGCCTCGGAAATCAACGGGACACTGAAGCTTTCTTT | CASSLGNQRDTEAFF